This T cell receptor beta chain was captured in a study of PD-1 blockade in classical Hodgkin lymphoma. Study-level points and caveats: The causes of the repertoire differences, possibly disease activity or prior therapy, remain undefined. The study reported lower baseline TCR diversity in newly diagnosed patients than in healthy donors.

Comments on this clone: Its antigen is unidentified.

The CDR3 totals 14 residues. CDR1 and CDR2 from the germline V gene are SGHRS and YFSETQ. V lost 0 bases, J lost 3 bases, and 10 bases lay in between. The sample's time point: newly diagnosed, previously untreated cHL patient sample. Starting with thawed PBMCs, CD4+ T cells were purified by magnetic negative selection. For comparison, PBMCs from newly diagnosed, untreated classical Hodgkin lymphoma were used. Generated by immunoSEQ multiplex PCR, the TCRdb table keeps only in-frame clones and is missing some. The table has nearly 35,000 clones, roughly 91% seen once. Sequencing used CD4+ T cells from blood. The origin of this receptor is a human donor with classical Hodgkin lymphoma. The chain has TRBV5-1 and TRBJ2-7; D ambiguous. The CDR3 nucleotides are TGCGCCAGCAGCTTGGCGGAGAGCCTCTACGAGCAGTACTTC. This codes for CASSLAESLYEQYF. The whole variable domain, filled in from reference TRBV5-1 and TRBJ2-7, reads KAGVTQTPRYLIKTRGQQVTLSCSPISGHRSVSWYQQTPGQGLQFLFEYFSETQRNKGNFPGRFSGRQFSNSRSEMNVSTLELGDSALYLCASSLAESLYEQYFGPGTRLTVT.